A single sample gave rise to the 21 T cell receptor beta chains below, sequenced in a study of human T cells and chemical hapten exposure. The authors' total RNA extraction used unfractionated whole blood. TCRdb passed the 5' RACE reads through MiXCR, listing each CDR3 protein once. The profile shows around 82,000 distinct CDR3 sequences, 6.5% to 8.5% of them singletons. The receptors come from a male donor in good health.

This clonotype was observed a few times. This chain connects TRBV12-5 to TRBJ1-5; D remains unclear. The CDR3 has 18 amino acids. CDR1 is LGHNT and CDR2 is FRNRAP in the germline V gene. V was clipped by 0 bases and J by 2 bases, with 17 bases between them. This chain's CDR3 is CASGLVRSDYLGNQPQHF. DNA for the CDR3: TGTGCTAGTGGTTTGGTACGGTCAGATTATTTAGGCAATCAGCCCCAGCATTTT.

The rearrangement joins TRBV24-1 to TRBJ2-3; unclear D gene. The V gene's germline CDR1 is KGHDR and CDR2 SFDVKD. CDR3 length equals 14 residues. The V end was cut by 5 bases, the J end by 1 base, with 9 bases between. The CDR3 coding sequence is TGTGCCACCAGTGGAGGCGCGGGCACAGATACGCAGTATTTT. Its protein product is CATSGGAGTDTQYF.

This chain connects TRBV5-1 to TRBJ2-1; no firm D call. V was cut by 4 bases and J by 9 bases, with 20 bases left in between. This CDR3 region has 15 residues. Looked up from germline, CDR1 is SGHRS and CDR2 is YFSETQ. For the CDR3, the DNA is TGCGCCAGCAGCCCACTGAACGGCCCTCTGAGTGAGCAGTTCTTC. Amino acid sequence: CASSPLNGPLSEQFF. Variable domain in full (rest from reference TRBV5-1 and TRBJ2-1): KAGVTQTPRYLIKTRGQQVTLSCSPISGHRSVSWYQQTPGQGLQFLFEYFSETQRNKGNFPGRFSGRQFSNSRSEMNVSTLELGDSALYLCASSPLNGPLSEQFFGPGTRLTVL.

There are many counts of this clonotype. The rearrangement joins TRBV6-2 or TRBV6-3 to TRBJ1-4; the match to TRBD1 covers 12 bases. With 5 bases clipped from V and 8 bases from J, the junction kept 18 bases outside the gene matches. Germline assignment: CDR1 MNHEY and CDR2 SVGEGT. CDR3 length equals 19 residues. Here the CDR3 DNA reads TGTGCCAGCAGTGAAACCGGGACAGGGGGCGTCGGCAAGGAAGAAAAACTGTTTTTT. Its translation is CASSETGTGGVGKEEKLFF.

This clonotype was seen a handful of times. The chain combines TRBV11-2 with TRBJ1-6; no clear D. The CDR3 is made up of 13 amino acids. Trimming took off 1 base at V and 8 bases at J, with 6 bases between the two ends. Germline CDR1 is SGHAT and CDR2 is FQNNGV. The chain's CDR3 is CASSLGWDSPLHF. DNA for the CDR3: TGTGCCAGCAGCTTAGGCTGGGATTCACCCCTCCACTTT. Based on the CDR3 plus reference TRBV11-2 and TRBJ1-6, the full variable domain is EAGVAQSPRYKIIEKRQSVAFWCNPISGHATLYWYQQILGQGPKLLIQFQNNGVVDDSQLPKDRFSAERLKGVDSTLKIQPAKLEDSAVYLCASSLGWDSPLHFGNGTRLTVT.

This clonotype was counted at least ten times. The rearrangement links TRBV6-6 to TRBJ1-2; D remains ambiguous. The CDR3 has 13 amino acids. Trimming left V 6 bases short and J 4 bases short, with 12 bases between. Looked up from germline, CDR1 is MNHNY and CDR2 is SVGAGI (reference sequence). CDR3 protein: CASSQLDTYGYTF. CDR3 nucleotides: TGTGCCAGCAGCCAACTCGACACCTATGGCTACACCTTC.

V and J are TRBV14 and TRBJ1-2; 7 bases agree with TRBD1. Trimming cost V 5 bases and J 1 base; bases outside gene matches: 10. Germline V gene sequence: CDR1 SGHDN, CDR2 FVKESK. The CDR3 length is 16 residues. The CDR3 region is CASSFAGTDFNYGYTF. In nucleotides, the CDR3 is TGTGCCAGCAGCTTCGCCGGGACAGACTTTAACTATGGCTACACCTTC.

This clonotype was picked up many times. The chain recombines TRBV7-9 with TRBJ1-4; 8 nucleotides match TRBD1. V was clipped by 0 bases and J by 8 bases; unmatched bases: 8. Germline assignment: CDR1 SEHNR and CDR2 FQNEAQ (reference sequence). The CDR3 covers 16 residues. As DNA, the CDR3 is TGTGCCAGCAGCTTAGCCGGGGACAGGCTTGGGGAAAAACTGTTTTTT. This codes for CASSLAGDRLGEKLFF.

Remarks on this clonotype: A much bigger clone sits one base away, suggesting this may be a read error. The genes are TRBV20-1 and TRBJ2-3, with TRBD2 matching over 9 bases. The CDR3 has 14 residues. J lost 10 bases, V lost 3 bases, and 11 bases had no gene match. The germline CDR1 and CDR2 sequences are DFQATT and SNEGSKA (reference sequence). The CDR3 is CSASRAGGAGSQYF. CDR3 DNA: TGCAGTGCTAGTCGGGCGGGGGGGGCAGGTTCGCAGTATTTT.

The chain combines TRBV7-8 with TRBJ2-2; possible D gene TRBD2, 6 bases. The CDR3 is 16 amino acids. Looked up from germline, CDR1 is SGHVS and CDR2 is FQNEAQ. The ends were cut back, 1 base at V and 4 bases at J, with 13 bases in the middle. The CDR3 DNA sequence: TGTGCCAGCAGCTTAGAGGCGGGGACGGGCACCGGGGAGCTGTTTTTT. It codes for CASSLEAGTGTGELFF.

CDR3 in amino acids: CASSLARGTATDTQYF. In DNA form, the CDR3 reads TGCGCCAGCAGCTTGGCTCGCGGGACAGCCACAGATACGCAGTATTTT. V is TRBV5-1 and J is TRBJ2-3; a weak D match, TRBD1 (7 bases). Trimming stripped 0 bases from V and 2 bases from J, with 13 bases between. This CDR3 comprises 16 residues. CDR1 and CDR2 from the germline V gene are SGHRS and YFSETQ.

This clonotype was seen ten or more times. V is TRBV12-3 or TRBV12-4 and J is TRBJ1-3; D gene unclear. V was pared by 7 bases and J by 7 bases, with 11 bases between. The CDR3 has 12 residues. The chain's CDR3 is CASKGAQNTIYF. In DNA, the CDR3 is TGTGCCAGCAAGGGTGCCCAGAACACCATATATTTT.

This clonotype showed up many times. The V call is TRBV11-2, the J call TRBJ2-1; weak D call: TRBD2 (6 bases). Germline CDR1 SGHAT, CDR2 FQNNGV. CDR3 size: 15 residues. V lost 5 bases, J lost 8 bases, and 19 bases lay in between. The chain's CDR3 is CASSLSRGAGDEQFF. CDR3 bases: TGTGCCAGCAGCCTTTCTCGCGGGGCCGGGGATGAGCAGTTCTTC.

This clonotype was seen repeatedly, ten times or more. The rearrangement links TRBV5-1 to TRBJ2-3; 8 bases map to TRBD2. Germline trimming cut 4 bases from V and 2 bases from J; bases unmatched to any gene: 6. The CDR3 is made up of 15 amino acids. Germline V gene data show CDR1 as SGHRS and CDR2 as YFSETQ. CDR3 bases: TGCGCCAGCAGCACCGCTAGCGGGTTCACAGATACGCAGTATTTT. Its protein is CASSTASGFTDTQYF.

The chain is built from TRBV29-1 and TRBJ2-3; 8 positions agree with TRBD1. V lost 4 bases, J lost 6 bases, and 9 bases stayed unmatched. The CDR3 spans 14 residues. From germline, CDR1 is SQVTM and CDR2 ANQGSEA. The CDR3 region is CSVATGQGSDTQYF. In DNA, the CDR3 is TGCAGCGTTGCCACCGGACAGGGATCGGATACGCAGTATTTT.

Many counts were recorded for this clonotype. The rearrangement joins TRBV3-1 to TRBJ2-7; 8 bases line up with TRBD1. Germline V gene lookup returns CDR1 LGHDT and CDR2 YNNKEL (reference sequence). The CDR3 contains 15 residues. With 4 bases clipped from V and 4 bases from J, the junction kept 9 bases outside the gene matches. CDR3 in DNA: TGTGCCAGCAGCCCAGACAGGGGTTGGTCTTACGAGCAGTACTTC. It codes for CASSPDRGWSYEQYF.

The CDR3 bases are TGTGCCAGTAGTGCCGGACTAGCGGGAGGGACCTACGAGCAGTACTTC. It is translated as CASSAGLAGGTYEQYF. The J gene is TRBJ2-7, the V gene TRBV19, with 15 bases matching TRBD2. Per germline, CDR1 LNHDA and CDR2 SQIVND (reference sequence). V trimming: 5 bases; J trimming: 2 bases; junction bases outside the gene matches: 4. This CDR3 spans 16 amino acids.

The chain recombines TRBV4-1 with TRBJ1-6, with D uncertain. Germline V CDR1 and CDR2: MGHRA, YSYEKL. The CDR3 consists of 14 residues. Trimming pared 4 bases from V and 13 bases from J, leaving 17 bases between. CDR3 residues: CASSPRTSLWPLHF. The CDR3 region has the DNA TGCGCCAGCAGCCCCCGGACCTCGCTTTGGCCCCTCCACTTT.

The CDR3 sequence is CASSYWQQGRGNQPQHF. The CDR3 DNA is TGTGCCAGCAGTTACTGGCAGCAGGGAAGAGGGAATCAGCCCCAGCATTTT. The rearrangement uses TRBV6-2 or TRBV6-3 and TRBJ1-5, with TRBD1 as a possible D gene (5 bases). Germline V CDR1 and CDR2: MNHEY, SVGEGT. There are 17 residues in the CDR3. Trimming removed 1 base from V and 4 bases from J, with 17 bases in between.

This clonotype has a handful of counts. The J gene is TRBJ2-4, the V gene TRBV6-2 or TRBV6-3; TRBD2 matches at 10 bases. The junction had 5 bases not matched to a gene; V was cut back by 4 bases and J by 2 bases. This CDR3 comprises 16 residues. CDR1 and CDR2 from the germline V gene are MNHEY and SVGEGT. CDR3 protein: CASSSSGSVTKNIQYF. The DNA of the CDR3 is TGTGCCAGCAGTTCTAGCGGGAGTGTGACCAAAAACATTCAGTACTTC.

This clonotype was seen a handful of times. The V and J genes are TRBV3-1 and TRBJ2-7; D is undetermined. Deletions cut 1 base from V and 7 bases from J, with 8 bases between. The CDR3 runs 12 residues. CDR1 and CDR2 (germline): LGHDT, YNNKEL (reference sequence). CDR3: CASSQGLREQYF. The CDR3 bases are TGTGCCAGCAGCCAAGGGTTACGAGAGCAGTACTTC.